The sequence of this T cell receptor (beta chain) was determined in a study of T-cell reconstitution after alpha-beta-depleted transplantation in children. CDR1 is SEHNR, CDR2 FQNEAQ, per germline (reference sequence). V lost 1 base and J 4 bases, leaving 10 bases between the germline ends. CDR3 length equals 15 residues. As it was prepared, the TCRbeta library received unique molecular identifiers. One entry per CDR3 protein results from TCRdb running MiXCR on the PCR reads. The data show hundreds of thousands of distinct CDR3 sequences, roughly 15% seen once. This rearrangement joins TRBV7-9 to TRBJ2-2; either TRBD1 or TRBD2 may fit D (5 bases each). The sample consisted of PBMCs from the stem cell graft donor, taken from the stem cell graft. The sequence was collected from a human donor who donated a stem cell graft to a child with acute myeloid leukemia. CDR3 coding DNA: TGTGCCAGCAGCTTAGGGGACCTTGCCACCGGGGAGCTGTTTTTT. Residues: CASSLGDLATGELFF. The variable domain in full, completed from reference TRBV7-9 and TRBJ2-2, reads DTGVSQNPRHKITKRGQNVTFRCDPISEHNRLYWYRQTLGQGPEFLTYFQNEAQLEKSRLLSDRFSAERPKGSFSTLEIQRTEQGDSAMYLCASSLGDLATGELFFGEGSRLTVL.